These 20 T cell receptor beta chains were sequenced from one sample in a study of T-cell memory formation after mild COVID-19. TCRdb redid the calling of the 5' RACE reads with MiXCR, one entry per CDR3 protein. The data contain about 180,000 distinct CDR3 sequences, less than 20% of them seen just once; the ten biggest clones take up roughly 4.3%. Sample: PBMCs or a T cell subset sorted from them (not recorded which). The receptors shown here come from a man between 18 and 35 years old who had mild COVID-19 (a few samples of this study predate the infection). Cell type and time point are not known.

The chain recombines TRBV4-1 with TRBJ1-6; D may be TRBD1 (5 bases). With 2 bases removed from V and 7 bases from J, the gap between germline ends came to 15 bases. Germline values: CDR1 MGHRA, CDR2 YSYEKL. This CDR3 is built from 16 residues. The CDR3 DNA reads as TGCGCCAGCAGCCAACTGACAGCCCCTTCCAATTCACCCCTCCACTTT. Amino acids: CASSQLTAPSNSPLHF.

Ten or more counts support this clonotype. V gene TRBV3-1 combines with J gene TRBJ1-2; no reliable D call. Germline values: CDR1 LGHDT, CDR2 YNNKEL (reference sequence). The V end lost 0 bases, the J end lost 8 bases, and 4 bases lay between the germline ends. The CDR3 sequence is 11 residues long. The CDR3 protein is CASSQEGGYTF. The CDR3 nucleotides read TGTGCCAGCAGCCAAGAGGGAGGCTACACCTTC. The whole variable domain, remainder taken from reference TRBV3-1 and TRBJ1-2, is DTAVSQTPKYLVTQMGNDKSIKCEQNLGHDTMYWYKQDSKKFLKIMFSYNNKELIINETVPNRFSPKSPDKAHLNLHINSLELGDSAVYFCASSQEGGYTFGSGTRLTVV.

This clonotype appeared many times. This chain connects TRBV10-3 to TRBJ2-7; D is perhaps TRBD1 or TRBD2 (5 bases each). In germline, CDR1 is ENHRY, CDR2 SYGVKD. The ends were cut back, 3 bases at V and 6 bases at J, with 15 bases in the middle. The CDR3 consists of 14 residues. The CDR3 here is CAISDTKGRIEQYF. In DNA, the CDR3 is TGTGCCATCAGTGACACTAAGGGACGGATCGAGCAGTACTTC.

J is TRBJ1-1 and V is TRBV12-3 or TRBV12-4; D is ambiguous. The ends were cut back, 1 base at V and 2 bases at J, with 14 bases in the middle. The CDR3 has 16 amino acids. The CDR3 sequence: CASSLGVGLGNTEAFF. Here the CDR3 DNA reads TGTGCCAGCAGTTTAGGGGTGGGGTTGGGAAACACTGAAGCTTTCTTT.

There are a few counts of this clonotype. This chain connects TRBV6-6 to TRBJ2-1; 14 nucleotides agree with TRBD2. The V gene's germline CDR1 is MNHNY and CDR2 SVGAGI (reference sequence). J was trimmed by 0 bases and V by 6 bases; bases with no gene match: 4. CDR3 length: 17 amino acids. DNA of the CDR3: TGTGCCAGCAGACCCGGGACTAGCGGGGGCTCCTACAATGAGCAGTTCTTC. Its translation: CASRPGTSGGSYNEQFF.

V usage is TRBV30 and J usage is TRBJ1-5; 7 bases match TRBD1. The length of the CDR3 is 15 residues. With 5 bases clipped from V and 6 bases from J, the junction kept 13 bases outside the gene matches. CDR1 and CDR2 (germline): GTSNPN, SVGIG (reference sequence). CDR3 amino acids: CAWADRGQTTQPQHF. CDR3 sequence (DNA): TGTGCCTGGGCGGACCGGGGACAGACAACTCAGCCCCAGCATTTT.

This clonotype was seen a handful of times. The CDR3 DNA is TGCGCCAGCTCCACGACAGCCCCCTACGAGCAGTACTTC. Translation gives CASSTTAPYEQYF. This rearrangement joins TRBV5-1 to TRBJ2-7; D might be TRBD1 (5 bases). Germline CDR1 SGHRS, CDR2 YFSETQ. Deletions cut 7 bases from V and 2 bases from J, with 13 bases between. CDR3 size: 13 residues.

This clonotype was counted at least ten times. V gene TRBV5-1 combines with J gene TRBJ2-3; D not certain. Looked up from germline, CDR1 is SGHRS and CDR2 is YFSETQ. This CDR3 is 15 amino acids long. Trimming cost V 0 bases and J 0 bases, with 8 bases left between them. In DNA form, the CDR3 reads TGCGCCAGCAGCTTGGCGCCCAGAAGCACAGATACGCAGTATTTT. Its translation: CASSLAPRSTDTQYF.

The chain recombines TRBV5-1 with TRBJ2-3; TRBD1 matches 8 bases. Per germline, CDR1 SGHRS and CDR2 YFSETQ. V gave up 1 base and J gave up 3 bases; unmatched junction bases: 7. This CDR3 is 16 amino acids long. The CDR3 loop reads CASSLTTGGRTDTQYF. CDR3 nucleotide sequence: TGCGCCAGCAGCTTGACTACAGGGGGAAGAACAGATACGCAGTATTTT.

This clonotype was picked up a small number of times. CDR3 nucleotides: TGTGCCAGCAGCTTAAGAGGGGGCTGGGAGACCCAGTACTTC. Amino acid sequence: CASSLRGGWETQYF. The genes are TRBV7-2 and TRBJ2-5; 7 bases align to TRBD1. The CDR3 spans 14 residues. V gave up 2 bases and J gave up 5 bases; unmatched junction bases: 5. Germline V gives CDR1 SGHTA, CDR2 FQGNSA.

The chain combines TRBV20-1 with TRBJ2-2; 8 nucleotides agree with TRBD1. Germline CDR1 and CDR2: DFQATT and SNEGSKA (reference sequence). There are 13 residues in the CDR3. Trimming removed 5 bases from V and 7 bases from J; junction bases left unmatched: 6. The CDR3 DNA follows: TGCAGTGCTCCGGACAGGGTCAACGGGGAGCTGTTTTTT. It encodes CSAPDRVNGELFF.

The rearrangement links TRBV4-3 to TRBJ2-2; TRBD2 might be the D (5 bases). The CDR3 runs to 18 residues. V was pared by 4 bases and J by 0 bases, with 18 bases between. Germline CDR1 is LGHNA and CDR2 is YSLEER. The CDR3 DNA reads TGCGCCAGCAGCCCCATGAAAGGGAGAAGCTCGAACACCGGGGAGCTGTTTTTT. Translation: CASSPMKGRSSNTGELFF.

The genes are TRBV2 and TRBJ2-5, with 8 nucleotides matching TRBD2. Unmatched junction bases numbered 13, after V lost 4 bases and J lost 6 bases. The germline V gene encodes CDR1 SNHLY and CDR2 FYNNEI. The CDR3 extends over 16 amino acids. This chain's CDR3 is CASSVWRAGEGQTQYF. Here the CDR3 DNA reads TGTGCCAGCAGTGTCTGGCGAGCGGGGGAGGGACAGACCCAGTACTTC.

The genes are TRBV7-3 and TRBJ1-1; no clear D gene. CDR3 length: 13 amino acids. The germline CDR1 and CDR2 sequences are SGHTA and FQGTGA. Trimming took off 0 bases at V and 7 bases at J, with 9 bases between the two ends. The CDR3, as DNA: TGTGCCAGCAGCTTAACGCAGGAGGTTGAAGCTTTCTTT. Encoded protein: CASSLTQEVEAFF.

This clonotype has ten or more counts. The chain joins TRBV7-9 to TRBJ2-3; D perhaps matches TRBD1 (6 bases). Trimming took off 3 bases at V and 1 base at J, with 8 bases between the two ends. CDR1 SEHNR and CDR2 FQNEAQ come from the germline V gene (reference sequence). The CDR3 spans 14 residues. The CDR3 region is CASSFWTGTDTQYF. DNA of the CDR3: TGTGCCAGCAGCTTTTGGACAGGCACAGATACGCAGTATTTT.

This clonotype was counted a few times. The chain has TRBV7-9 and TRBJ2-3, with D perhaps being TRBD1 or TRBD2 (5 bases each). Germline V gives CDR1 SEHNR, CDR2 FQNEAQ (reference sequence). CDR3 size: 17 residues. The V end lost 0 bases, the J end lost 4 bases, and 17 bases lay between the germline ends. CDR3 sequence (DNA): TGTGCCAGCAGCTTAGCCTTCGGGGCAGTAGATTCAGATACGCAGTATTTT. It yields the protein CASSLAFGAVDSDTQYF.

The chain has TRBV9 and TRBJ2-5, with D possibly matching TRBD2 (6 bases). V lost 4 bases, J lost 4 bases, and 14 bases lay in between. CDR1 and CDR2 from the germline V gene are SGDLS and YYNGEE. This CDR3 is built from 14 residues. The CDR3 bases are TGTGCCAGCAGCCCAGGAGTCGGGGGAGAGACCCAGTACTTC. Amino acids: CASSPGVGGETQYF.

V is TRBV7-2 and J is TRBJ1-2; D possibly corresponds to TRBD1 (6 bases). Germline V gene sequence: CDR1 SGHTA, CDR2 FQGNSA. The CDR3 consists of 16 residues. Between the trimmed V and J ends, which lost 4 bases and 3 bases, there was a span of 18 bases. For the CDR3, the DNA is TGTGCCAGCAGCTCTCGTGAGAGGTGGGGGCACTATGGCTACACCTTC. This encodes CASSSRERWGHYGYTF.

The chain is built from TRBV7-2 and TRBJ2-3, with 9 positions matching TRBD1. This CDR3 has 15 residues. Germline CDR1 is SGHTA and CDR2 is FQGNSA. The V and J ends lost 5 bases and 3 bases, in that order; junction bases with no gene match: 6. The CDR3: CASSPDRGSTDTQYF. In DNA, the CDR3 is TGTGCCAGCAGCCCGGACAGGGGTAGTACAGATACGCAGTATTTT. Full variable domain (outside the CDR3, taken from reference TRBV7-2 and TRBJ2-3): GAGVSQSPSNKVTEKGKDVELRCDPISGHTALYWYRQSLGQGLEFLIYFQGNSAPDKSGLPSDRFSAERTGGSVSTLTIQRTQQEDSAVYLCASSPDRGSTDTQYFGPGTRLTVL.

This clonotype appeared a few times. The CDR3 nucleotides are TGTGCCAGCTCACCCACTAATAGCAATCAGCCCCAGCATTTT. It is translated as CASSPTNSNQPQHF. V gene TRBV18 combines with J gene TRBJ1-5; D is ambiguous. The CDR3 is 14 residues long. V lost 3 bases to trimming and J lost 0 bases, with 6 bases between them. Germline-derived CDR1 and CDR2 are KGHSH and LQKENI.